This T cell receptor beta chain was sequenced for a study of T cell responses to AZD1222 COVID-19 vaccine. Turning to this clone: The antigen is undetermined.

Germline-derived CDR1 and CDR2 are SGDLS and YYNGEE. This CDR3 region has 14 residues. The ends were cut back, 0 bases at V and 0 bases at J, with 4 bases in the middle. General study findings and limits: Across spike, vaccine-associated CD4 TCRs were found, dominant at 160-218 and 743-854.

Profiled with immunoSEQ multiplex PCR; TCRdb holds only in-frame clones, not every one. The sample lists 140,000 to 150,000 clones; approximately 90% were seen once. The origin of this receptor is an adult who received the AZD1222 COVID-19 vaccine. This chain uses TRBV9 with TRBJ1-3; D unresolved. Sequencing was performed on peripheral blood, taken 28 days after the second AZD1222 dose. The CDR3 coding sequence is TGTGCCAGCAGCGTAGCGGCCTCTGGAAACACCATATATTTT. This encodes CASSVAASGNTIYF.